The source of this TCR beta chain is a study of cytomegalovirus exposure and HLA in healthy donors. Germline loops: CDR1 SNHLY, CDR2 FYNNEI. The V gene end was trimmed by 8 bases and the J gene end by 6 bases; junction bases not matched to a gene: 13. CDR3 length: 14 amino acids. Clones were read by immunoSEQ multiplex PCR, and TCRdb kept only the in-frame ones, dropping some. The sample lists roughly 150,000 clones, approximately 84% seen once, with roughly 10% in the top ten. J is TRBJ2-7 and V is TRBV2; the match to TRBD1 covers 7 bases. Sequenced sample: PBMCs. The TCR sequence derives from a man aged 25 to 40 in good health and CMV-seropositive. DNA for the CDR3: TGTGCCAGCCTGAGGGGTAGGGGGCAGGGCGAGCAGTACTTC. It is translated as CASLRGRGQGEQYF.